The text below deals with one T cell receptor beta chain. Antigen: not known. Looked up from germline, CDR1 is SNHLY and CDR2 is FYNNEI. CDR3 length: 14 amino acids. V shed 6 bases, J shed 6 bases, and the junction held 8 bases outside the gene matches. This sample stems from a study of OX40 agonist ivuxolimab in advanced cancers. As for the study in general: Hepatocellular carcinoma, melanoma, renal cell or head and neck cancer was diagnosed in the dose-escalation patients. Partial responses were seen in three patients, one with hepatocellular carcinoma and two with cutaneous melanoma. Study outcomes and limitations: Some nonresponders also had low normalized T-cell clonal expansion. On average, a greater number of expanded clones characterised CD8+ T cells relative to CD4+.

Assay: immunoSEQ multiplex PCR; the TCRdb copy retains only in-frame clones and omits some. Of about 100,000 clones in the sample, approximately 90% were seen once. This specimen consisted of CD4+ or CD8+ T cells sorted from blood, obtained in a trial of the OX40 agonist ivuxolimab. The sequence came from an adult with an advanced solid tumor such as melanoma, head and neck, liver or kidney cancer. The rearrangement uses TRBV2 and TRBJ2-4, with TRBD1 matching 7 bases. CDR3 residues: CASRATGPSNIQYF. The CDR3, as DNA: TGTGCCAGCAGGGCGACAGGGCCTTCAAACATTCAGTACTTC.